The entry below describes one T cell receptor beta chain. This specimen comes from a study of blood T cells in healthy people across ages. Trimming left V 5 bases short and J 7 bases short, with 7 bases between. The CDR3 consists of 11 residues. Per germline, CDR1 MNHEY and CDR2 SVGEGT. Then a second PCR, running roughly 7 to 11 cycles, was carried out with a sample-barcoded 5' primer and a J-beta primer mix. From the 5' RACE reads, TCRdb called clonotypes with MiXCR, one entry per CDR3 protein. Among around 1,600,000 distinct CDR3 sequences listed, approximately 43% were seen once. This TCR derives from a woman between 18 and 29 years old in good health. V gene TRBV6-2 or TRBV6-3 combines with J gene TRBJ2-3; no reliable D call. Source material: blood. CDR3 amino acids: CASSVAYTQYF. The CDR3 region has the DNA TGTGCCAGCAGTGTGGCTTATACGCAGTATTTT.